This TCR beta chain was identified during a study of post-analysis software for immune sequencing data. TCR beta cDNA libraries included unique molecular identifiers. Each CDR3 protein gets one entry after TCRdb re-called the PCR reads with MiXCR. The table records 500,000 to 600,000 distinct CDR3 sequences, around 44% of them present only once. The study's findings and limits: Significantly lower normalized Chao1 diversity was found in patients with multiple sclerosis relative to controls.

This clonotype has just a few counts. As yet, its antigen is unknown. This receptor was identified in a girl aged 10 to 17 with multiple sclerosis. Sequences were obtained from blood.

CDR3 loop: CASSLEGAFNEKLFF. CDR3 coding DNA: TGTGCCAGCAGCTTAGAGGGGGCCTTTAATGAAAAACTGTTTTTT. The V gene is TRBV7-8, the J gene TRBJ1-4, with 7 bases lining up with TRBD1. Germline CDR1 reads SGHVS; CDR2 reads FQNEAQ. V lost 1 base and J lost 4; bases outside the gene matches: 3. CDR3 length: 15 amino acids.